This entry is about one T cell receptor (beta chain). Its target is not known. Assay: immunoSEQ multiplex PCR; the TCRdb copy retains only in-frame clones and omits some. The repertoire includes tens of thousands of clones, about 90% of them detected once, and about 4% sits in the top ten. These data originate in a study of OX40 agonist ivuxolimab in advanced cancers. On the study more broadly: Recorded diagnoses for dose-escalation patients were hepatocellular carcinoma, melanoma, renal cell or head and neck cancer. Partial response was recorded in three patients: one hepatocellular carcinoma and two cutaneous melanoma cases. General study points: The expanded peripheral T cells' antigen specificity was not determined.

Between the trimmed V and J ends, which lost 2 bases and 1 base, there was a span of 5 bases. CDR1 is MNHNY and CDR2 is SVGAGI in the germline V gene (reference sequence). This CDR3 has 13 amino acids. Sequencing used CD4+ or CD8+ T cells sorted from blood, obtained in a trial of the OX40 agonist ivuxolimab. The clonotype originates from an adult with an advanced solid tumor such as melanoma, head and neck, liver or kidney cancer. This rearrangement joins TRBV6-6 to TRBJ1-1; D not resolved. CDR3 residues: CASSYVSNTEAFF. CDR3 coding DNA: TGTGCCAGCAGTTACGTATCGAACACTGAAGCTTTCTTT.